What follows describes a single TCR beta chain. No antigen is known for it. The data belong to a study of vaccination effects on CD4 cells after COVID-19. Study overall: The cohort was immunized with two doses of either the BNT162b2 or mRNA-1273 vaccine.

TCRdb's copy holds only in-frame clones and misses some; the assay was immunoSEQ multiplex PCR. The profile shows tens of thousands of clones, 60% to 75% of them singletons. Trimming cost V 0 bases and J 3 bases, with 9 bases left between them. The germline V gene has CDR1 SGHRS and CDR2 YFSETQ. The CDR3 runs to 14 residues. Before sequencing, viral peptide pools were used by the ViraFEST assay to expand antigen-specific CD4+ T cells. Cultured cells yielded isolated CD4+ T cells after 10 to 11 days. PCR showed that the person got SARS-CoV-2 infection at some point between March and December 2020. For each well, two million PBMC were cultured with around 10 IU/ml IL-2 and roughly 9.8 ug/ml peptides. Researchers assigned an HIV-1 Nef peptide pool to the negative control culture. Cultures got half-medium changes with IL-2 on days 3 and 7.

The material was CD4+ T cells from PBMCs cultured with HIV peptides, obtained before COVID-19 vaccination. Noted subset: HIV-1 Nef peptide pool negative control/reference culture. The rearrangement joins TRBV5-1 to TRBJ2-5; D perhaps matches TRBD1 (6 bases). The receptor's source is a human donor who had a prior SARS-CoV-2 infection. The CDR3, as DNA: TGCGCCAGCAGCTTGGATCCAGGGGAAGAGACCCAGTACTTC. Protein sequence: CASSLDPGEETQYF.